Each of the 22 T cell receptor beta chains below was sequenced from the same sample in a study of T-cell reconstitution after alpha-beta-depleted transplantation in children (TCRdb year 2016). Library preparation used PCR. Sequencing instrument: Illumina HiSeq 2500. To normalize quantification of the TCRbeta repertoire, the TCR libraries were built with molecular barcoding that relied on unique molecular identifiers. Starting from the raw public reads, TCRdb applied fastp trimming at Q25, assembled clones with MiXCR and retained in-frame beta chains. All rows with the same CDR3 protein become a single entry with the most common DNA and genes. Present in this sample are almost 500,000 distinct CDR3 sequences, around 13% of which were seen just once. Of the sample, under 7% is held by the ten largest clones. The sequenced sample was PBMCs from the stem cell graft donor, obtained from the stem cell graft. These TCRs come from a human donor who donated a stem cell graft to a child with combined immunodeficiency.

On this clonotype: Its ends do not fully match the called genes, so a read error is possible. The rearrangement links TRBV7-7 to TRBJ2-1; D is possibly TRBD2 (6 bases). The V gene's germline CDR1 is SSHAT and CDR2 FNYEAQ (reference sequence). The CDR3 extends over 14 amino acids. The CDR3 coding sequence is TGTGCTAGCAGCTTGGGACTCGGGTTCAATGAGCAGTTCTTC. This sequence encodes CASSLGLGFNEQFF.

This clonotype has a count of ten or more. The V call is TRBV29-1, the J call TRBJ1-2; 7 bases are shared with TRBD1. V dropped 0 bases and J dropped 3; count of bases not matched to a gene: 10. This CDR3 region has 16 residues. The germline V gene encodes CDR1 SQVTM and CDR2 ANQGSEA. The CDR3 spells CSVEDWQGDFYYGYTF. The CDR3 coding sequence is TGCAGCGTTGAAGATTGGCAGGGGGATTTTTACTATGGCTACACCTTC. The full variable domain, in which reference TRBV29-1 and TRBJ1-2 provide the parts outside the CDR3, is SAVISQKPSRDICQRGTSLTIQCQVDSQVTMMFWYRQQPGQSLTLIATANQGSEATYESGFVIDKFPISRPNLTFSTLTVSNMSPEDSSIYLCSVEDWQGDFYYGYTFGSGTRLTVV.

This clonotype was observed at least ten times. This chain links TRBV10-3 with TRBJ2-7; D may be TRBD2 (5 bases). The V end was cut by 6 bases, the J end by 0 bases, with 12 bases between. This CDR3 is 14 amino acids long. Germline CDR1 and CDR2: ENHRY and SYGVKD. CDR3 region: CAIRETADSYEQYF. For the CDR3, the DNA is TGTGCCATCAGAGAAACAGCGGACTCCTACGAGCAGTACTTC.

This clonotype was detected many times. This chain connects TRBV24-1 to TRBJ2-1; TRBD2 might be the D (6 bases). The CDR3 extends over 16 amino acids. Trimming cost V 1 base and J 0 bases, with 9 bases left between them. Germline V gene data show CDR1 as KGHDR and CDR2 as SFDVKD. Written as DNA, the CDR3 is TGTGCCACCAGTGATTTCGAGACTAGCTCCTACAATGAGCAGTTCTTC. Its translation: CATSDFETSSYNEQFF.

This clonotype came up many times. This chain links TRBV12-3 or TRBV12-4 with TRBJ1-3; D is unresolved. CDR3 length: 15 residues. The V gene lost 5 bases and the J gene lost 6 bases, with 17 bases spanning the gap. In DNA form, the CDR3 reads TGTGCCAGCAGTCCATGGATCAGGATGGAAAACACCATATATTTT. Protein: CASSPWIRMENTIYF.

The sample holds a few counts of this clonotype. This chain connects TRBV4-2 to TRBJ1-6; the D is unclear. Trimming pared 0 bases from V and 6 bases from J, leaving 18 bases between. This CDR3 is 18 amino acids long. Per germline, CDR1 LGHNA and CDR2 YNFKEQ. The CDR3 DNA follows: TGTGCCAGCAGCCAAGATGTGGCAGGTGCAGGTTCTAATTCACCCCTCCACTTT. It yields the protein CASSQDVAGAGSNSPLHF.

This clonotype was observed a few times. The rearrangement uses TRBV4-3 and TRBJ2-3; D is unresolved. The V and J ends lost 1 base and 5 bases respectively, with 7 bases between them. From germline, CDR1 is LGHNA and CDR2 YSLEER. The CDR3 has 13 amino acids. CDR3 residues: CASSQVEGDTQYF. CDR3 DNA: TGCGCCAGCAGCCAAGTCGAAGGAGATACGCAGTATTTT.

This clonotype was counted many times. This chain links TRBV5-1 with TRBJ2-7; D is uncertain. Germline V lookup: CDR1 SGHRS, CDR2 YFSETQ. V lost 2 bases and J lost 5, with 11 bases in between. This CDR3 region has 13 residues. The CDR3 coding sequence is TGCGCCAGCAGCTTAGACGCTAGGAACGAGCAGTACTTC. This translates into CASSLDARNEQYF.

With regard to this clonotype: This CDR3 fails to terminate in the conserved phenylalanine or tryptophan, so it likely reflects a read error. Because the CDR3's place on the DNA is in doubt, the DNA is left out and the CDR3 is given as listed by TCRdb. This rearrangement joins TRBV21-1 to TRBJ2-1; TRBD2, as called in the table, went unchecked against the DNA. TRBV21-1 represents a pseudogene. The CDR3 is 13 residues long, ends included. The CDR3 reads CASSPGGETSGAE.

V and J are TRBV7-3 and TRBJ2-5, with a possible D match to TRBD1 (5 bases). Germline lookup yields CDR1 SGHTA and CDR2 FQGTGA. V shed 1 base and J shed 5 bases, with 11 bases lying between them. The CDR3 is 14 amino acids. The CDR3 region is CASSLNAQGETQYF. DNA of the CDR3: TGTGCCAGCAGCTTAAATGCCCAGGGCGAGACCCAGTACTTC. The variable domain in full, completed from reference TRBV7-3 and TRBJ2-5, reads GAGVSQTPSNKVTEKGKYVELRCDPISGHTALYWYRQSLGQGPEFLIYFQGTGAADDSGLPNDRFFAVRPEGSVSTLKIQRTERGDSAVYLCASSLNAQGETQYFGPGTRLLVL.

V gene TRBV7-6 combines with J gene TRBJ2-3; D gene ambiguous. This CDR3 spans 12 amino acids. The germline gives CDR1 SGHVS, CDR2 FNYEAQ. Trimming removed 4 bases at V and 6 bases at J, with 8 bases between. For the CDR3, the DNA is TGTGCCAGCAGCTACTCGTTGGATACGCAGTATTTT. Protein sequence: CASSYSLDTQYF. Complete variable domain (other parts from reference TRBV7-6 and TRBJ2-3): GAGVSQSPRYKVTKRGQDVALRCDPISGHVSLYWYRQALGQGPEFLTYFNYEAQQDKSGLPNDRFSAERPEGSISTLTIQRTEQRDSAMYRCASSYSLDTQYFGPGTRLTVL.

CDR3 amino acids: CASGLEEETQYF. Written as DNA, the CDR3 is TGTGCTAGTGGTTTAGAAGAGGAGACCCAGTACTTC. This rearrangement joins TRBV12-5 to TRBJ2-5; no reliable D call. The CDR3 runs to 12 residues. Germline values: CDR1 LGHNT, CDR2 FRNRAP. V lost 3 bases, J lost 5 bases, and 7 bases lay in between.

Details on this clonotype: This likely comes from a read error, as the CDR3 has no conserved phenylalanine or tryptophan at its end. The chain recombines TRBV9 with TRBJ1-2, with TRBD1 matching 9 bases. With V trimmed by 3 bases and J by 0 bases, 9 bases remained unmatched. The CDR3 spans 17 residues. Germline CDR1 is SGDLS and CDR2 is YYNGEE. The CDR3, as DNA: TGTGCCAGCAGCGGGCTGGGGACAGGGACTTCTAACTATGGCTACACCTAC. Residues: CASSGLGTGTSNYGYTY.

This clonotype was observed a few times. The CDR3 nucleotides read TGCGCCAGCAGCTTGGCAACGGGTTCCAAAAACATTCAGTACTTC. Protein: CASSLATGSKNIQYF. The chain carries TRBV5-1 and TRBJ2-4; D unresolved. Germline V lookup: CDR1 SGHRS, CDR2 YFSETQ. V was clipped by 0 bases and J by 2 bases, with 9 bases between them. This CDR3 comprises 15 residues. Together with reference TRBV5-1 and TRBJ2-4, the CDR3 gives the full variable domain: KAGVTQTPRYLIKTRGQQVTLSCSPISGHRSVSWYQQTPGQGLQFLFEYFSETQRNKGNFPGRFSGRQFSNSRSEMNVSTLELGDSALYLCASSLATGSKNIQYFGAGTRLSVL.

This clonotype came up many times. CDR3 loop: CASSLPSKDEQYF. The CDR3, as DNA: TGTGCCAGCAGCTTACCTAGTAAAGACGAGCAGTACTTC. The V and J genes are TRBV7-2 and TRBJ2-7, with unresolved D. This CDR3 has 13 amino acids. CDR1 and CDR2 from the germline V gene are SGHTA and FQGNSA. V was pared by 2 bases and J by 5 bases, with 10 bases between. Full variable domain (missing parts from reference TRBV7-2 and TRBJ2-7): GAGVSQSPSNKVTEKGKDVELRCDPISGHTALYWYRQSLGQGLEFLIYFQGNSAPDKSGLPSDRFSAERTGGSVSTLTIQRTQQEDSAVYLCASSLPSKDEQYFGPGTRLTVT.

Many counts were recorded for this clonotype. The gene calls are TRBV29-1 and TRBJ2-1; no clear D. V shed 2 bases and J shed 10 bases, with 12 bases lying between them. Germline V gives CDR1 SQVTM, CDR2 ANQGSEA. The CDR3 has 12 amino acids. Here the CDR3 DNA reads TGCAGCGTTGAACTCACTCCTAGGGAGCAGTTCTTC. It specifies CSVELTPREQFF.

This clonotype has more than one count but fewer than ten. The chain links TRBV18 to TRBJ1-3, with D tentatively TRBD1 (6 bases). The V end was cut by 3 bases, the J end by 0 bases, with 6 bases between. Germline V gene lookup returns CDR1 KGHSH and CDR2 LQKENI. The CDR3 has 14 residues. CDR3 amino acids: CASSPGHSGNTIYF. In DNA, the CDR3 is TGTGCCAGCTCACCGGGACACTCTGGAAACACCATATATTTT.

This clonotype was picked up a small number of times. This chain uses TRBV12-3 or TRBV12-4 with TRBJ1-4; 7 bases map to TRBD1. The CDR3 sequence is 14 residues long. J lost 8 bases, V lost 7 bases, and 10 bases had no gene match. CDR3 region: CASNLLGGGEKLFF. CDR3 sequence (DNA): TGTGCCAGCAATCTCTTGGGAGGGGGCGAAAAACTGTTTTTT.

This clonotype has more than one count but fewer than ten. V is TRBV6-2 or TRBV6-3 and J is TRBJ2-7, with D possibly being TRBD1 (6 bases). The germline V gene has CDR1 MNHEY and CDR2 SVGEGT. V was shortened by 7 bases and J by 5 bases, with 18 bases between the two germline ends. This CDR3 is built from 14 residues. CDR3 loop: CASTTGIWRDEQYF. The CDR3 DNA sequence: TGTGCCAGCACTACAGGGATTTGGCGGGACGAGCAGTACTTC.

A few counts support this clonotype. The gene calls are TRBV6-1 and TRBJ1-6; D ambiguous. The CDR3 totals 18 residues. Germline CDR1 and CDR2: MNHNS and SASEGT. V shed 1 base and J shed 3 bases, with 16 bases lying between them. The CDR3 spells CASSEGPERVGYNSPLHF. CDR3 nucleotide sequence: TGTGCCAGCAGTGAAGGGCCGGAGAGGGTCGGCTATAATTCACCCCTCCACTTT.

In its sample, this clonotype was seen many times. The gene calls are TRBV20-1 and TRBJ2-1, with 14 positions matching TRBD2. V trimming: 8 bases; J trimming: 4 bases; junction bases outside the gene matches: 4. Germline V gene lookup returns CDR1 DFQATT and CDR2 SNEGSKA (reference sequence). The CDR3 is 14 residues long. The CDR3 reads CSTRLAGGYNEQFF. CDR3 bases: TGCAGTACCAGACTAGCGGGAGGGTACAATGAGCAGTTCTTC.

Concerning this clonotype: The conserved closing phenylalanine or tryptophan is absent in this CDR3, likely reflecting a read error. The chain recombines TRBV7-2 with TRBJ1-2, with no clear D. With 2 bases removed from V and 8 bases from J, the gap between germline ends came to 9 bases. Germline CDR1 is SGHTA and CDR2 is FQGNSA. The CDR3 is made up of 12 amino acids. The CDR3 spells CASSLFGDGYTC. DNA for the CDR3: TGTGCCAGCAGCTTATTTGGCGACGGCTACACCTGC.